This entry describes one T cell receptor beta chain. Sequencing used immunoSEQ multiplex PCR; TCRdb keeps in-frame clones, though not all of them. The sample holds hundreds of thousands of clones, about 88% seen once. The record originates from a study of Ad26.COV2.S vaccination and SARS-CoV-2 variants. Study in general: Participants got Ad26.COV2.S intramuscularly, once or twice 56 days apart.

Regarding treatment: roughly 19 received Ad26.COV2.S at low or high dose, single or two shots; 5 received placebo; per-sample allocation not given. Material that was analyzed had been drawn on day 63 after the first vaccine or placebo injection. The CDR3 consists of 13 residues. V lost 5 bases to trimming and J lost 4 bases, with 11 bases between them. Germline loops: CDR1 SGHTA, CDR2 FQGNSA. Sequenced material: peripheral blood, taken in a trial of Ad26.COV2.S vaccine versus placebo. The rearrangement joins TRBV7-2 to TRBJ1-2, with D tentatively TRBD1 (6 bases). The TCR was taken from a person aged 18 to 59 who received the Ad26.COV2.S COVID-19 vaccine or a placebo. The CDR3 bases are TGTGCCAGCAGCCCTGGACAGACCTATGGCTACACCTTC. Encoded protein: CASSPGQTYGYTF.